The TCR beta chain described here comes from a study of identifying expanded T cells in peripheral blood. The assay was immunoSEQ multiplex PCR, and TCRdb's table has in-frame clones only and misses some. Of about 100,000 clones listed, around nine tenths are singletons. Study findings and constraints: Across healthy donors, higher total template counts meant significantly greater approximately 2-week count variance.

This CDR3 spans 16 amino acids. Germline V gives CDR1 SGHVS, CDR2 FQNEAQ. The V end lost 0 bases, the J end lost 7 bases, and 15 bases lay between the germline ends. Points on this clone: No antigen is known for it.

Sequencing was carried out using blood. This TCR was sampled from a person aged 18 to 75 in good health. The chain uses TRBV7-8 and TRBJ1-4; D possibly corresponds to TRBD1 (6 bases). The CDR3 region is CASSLAGWQGSEKLFF. In nucleotides, the CDR3 is TGTGCCAGCAGCTTAGCGGGGTGGCAGGGGAGTGAAAAACTGTTTTTT.